This entry lists 2 T cell receptor beta chains sequenced from one sample in a study of cytomegalovirus exposure and HLA in healthy donors. The PCR employed 60 Vbeta primers together with 13 Jbeta primers. Libraries were prepared by immunoSEQ multiplex PCR; TCRdb keeps only in-frame clonotypes and omits some of them. The top ten clones hold 2.5% to 4% of a sample with some 80,000 clones, about 77% of them seen once. The sequenced sample was PBMCs. The receptors stem from a man between 45 and 60 years old in good health and CMV-seronegative.

The rearrangement uses TRBV7-2 and TRBJ2-2; 12 bases fit TRBD2. Per germline, CDR1 SGHTA and CDR2 FQGNSA. The CDR3 runs 16 residues. V shed 5 bases, J shed 6 bases, and the junction held 7 bases outside the gene matches. Here the CDR3 reads CASSLPGLAGPGELFF. The DNA of the CDR3 is TGTGCCAGCAGCCTCCCGGGACTAGCGGGCCCCGGGGAGCTGTTTTTT.

The rearrangement joins TRBV19 to TRBJ2-5; 7 nucleotides line up with TRBD2. Germline CDR1 LNHDA, CDR2 SQIVND (reference sequence). CDR3 size: 14 residues. The V gene end was trimmed by 4 bases and the J gene end by 4 bases; junction bases not matched to a gene: 6. The CDR3 nucleotides are TGTGCCAGTAGTAGCGGGGGACTTCTAGAGACCCAGTACTTC. Encoded protein: CASSSGGLLETQYF.